This TCR beta chain comes out of a study of cytomegalovirus exposure and HLA in healthy donors. The primer mix had 60 Vbeta and 13 Jbeta primers. The data were produced by immunoSEQ multiplex PCR, yet TCRdb's version contains in-frame clones alone and is incomplete. The sample records 65,000 to 85,000 clones, about nine tenths being singletons. The CDR3 is 15 amino acids. Germline values: CDR1 SGHTA, CDR2 FQGNSA. The J segment lost 9 bases and the V segment lost 5 bases, leaving 8 bases of the junction unmatched. Healthy bone marrow donors made up the donor group. The gene calls are TRBV7-2 and TRBJ2-1, with TRBD2 matching 12 bases. The sample taken for sequencing was PBMCs. The TCR sequence derives from a woman aged 25-40 years in good health and CMV-seronegative. CDR3 protein: CASSVSSGRASEQFF. CDR3 nucleotide sequence: TGTGCCAGCAGCGTGTCTAGCGGGAGGGCCAGTGAGCAGTTCTTC.